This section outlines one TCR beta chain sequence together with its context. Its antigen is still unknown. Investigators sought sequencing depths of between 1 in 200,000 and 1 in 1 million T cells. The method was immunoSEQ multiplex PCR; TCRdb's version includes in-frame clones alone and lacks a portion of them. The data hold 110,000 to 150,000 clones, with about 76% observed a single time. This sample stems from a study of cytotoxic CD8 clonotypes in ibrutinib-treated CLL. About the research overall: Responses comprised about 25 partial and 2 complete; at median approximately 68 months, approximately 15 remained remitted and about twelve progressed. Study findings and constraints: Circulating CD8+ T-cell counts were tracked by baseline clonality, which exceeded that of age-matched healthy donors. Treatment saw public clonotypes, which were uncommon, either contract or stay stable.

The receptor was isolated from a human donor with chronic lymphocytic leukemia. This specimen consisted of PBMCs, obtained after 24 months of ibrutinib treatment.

CDR3 nucleotide sequence: TGTGCCTGGAGTGTACCCCGCACAGGGGGTGGCACTGAAGCTTTCTTT. This translates into CAWSVPRTGGGTEAFF. This chain uses TRBV30 with TRBJ1-1; 8 bases are a match to TRBD1. Trimming took 0 bases from V and 4 from J; bases not matched to a gene: 10. Germline-derived CDR1 and CDR2 are GTSNPN and SVGIG (reference sequence). The CDR3 contains 16 residues. Looking up the rest from reference TRBV30 and TRBJ1-1 gives the full variable domain: SQTIHQWPATLVQPVGSPLSLECTVEGTSNPNLYWYRQAAGRGLQLLFYSVGIGQISSEVPQNLSASRPQDRQFILSSKKLLLSDSGFYLCAWSVPRTGGGTEAFFGQGTRLTVV.